This TCR beta chain is drawn from a study of identical twins. Findings and limits, study-wide: Insertion counts were lower in abundant cord blood beta clonotypes, a trend that memory repertoires did not show. For out-of-frame alpha sequences shared by twins, low generation probability was in excess.

A universal primer site was incorporated via template switching, and the cDNA contained unique molecular identifiers. One entry per CDR3 protein, called by TCRdb with MiXCR from the 5' RACE reads. In the table there are around 370,000 distinct CDR3 sequences, 9% to 10% of which are singletons. Ten or more counts support this clonotype. Its antigen is not identified. Only healthy Caucasians were enrolled as donors. This CDR3 has 16 amino acids. Germline V gives CDR1 SGHVS, CDR2 FQNEAQ. V was shortened by 5 bases and J by 2 bases, with 19 bases between the two germline ends. The TCR sequence derives from a woman in her forties or fifties in good health. The chain is built from TRBV7-8 and TRBJ2-7; D may be TRBD2 (6 bases). Material for sequencing was naive T cells sorted from blood. The CDR3 sequence: CASSRVLAGTTYEQYF. In nucleotides, the CDR3 is TGTGCCAGCAGCCGCGTTTTGGCGGGAACGACCTACGAGCAGTACTTC.